These 16 T cell receptor beta chains were sequenced from one sample in a study of monozygotic twins with cystic fibrosis. Measured with immunoSEQ multiplex PCR; TCRdb has only the in-frame clones, and not every one. The sample gives roughly 35,000 clones, approximately 84% of which show up once; roughly 1.5% is in the top ten. The sequencing sample was made of blood. The receptors originated from a girl between 2 and 10 years old with cystic fibrosis.

J is TRBJ1-3 and V is TRBV9, with D uncertain. The CDR3 covers 14 residues. V was pared by 1 base and J by 0 bases, with 5 bases between. CDR1 and CDR2 (germline): SGDLS, YYNGEE. The CDR3 protein is CASSVRDSGNTIYF. As DNA, the CDR3 is TGTGCCAGCAGCGTACGGGACTCTGGAAACACCATATATTTT.

The rearrangement links TRBV11-2 to TRBJ2-7, with D possibly TRBD2 on 7 matching bases. From germline, CDR1 is SGHAT and CDR2 FQNNGV. Deletions cut 7 bases from V and 4 bases from J, with 17 bases between. The CDR3 consists of 14 residues. Written as DNA, the CDR3 is TGTGCCAGCAACCGCGGGGGCAACGATTACGAGCAGTACTTC. Its protein is CASNRGGNDYEQYF.

The J gene is TRBJ2-5, the V gene TRBV4-1; 12 bases match TRBD1. The germline V gene encodes CDR1 MGHRA and CDR2 YSYEKL. V dropped 0 bases and J dropped 5; count of bases not matched to a gene: 10. This CDR3 region has 18 residues. CDR3 loop: CASSQDSPGQGAGETQYF. The CDR3 bases are TGCGCCAGCAGCCAAGATTCGCCGGGACAGGGGGCAGGTGAGACCCAGTACTTC.

The V call is TRBV7-8, the J call TRBJ1-2, with D possibly matching TRBD1 (6 bases). The CDR3 spans 15 residues. Trimming removed 5 bases at V and 5 bases at J, with 18 bases between. The germline gives CDR1 SGHVS, CDR2 FQNEAQ. The CDR3 protein is CASSIRDNPRYGYTF. The CDR3 coding sequence is TGTGCCAGCAGCATCCGGGACAATCCCAGATATGGCTACACCTTC.

The chain links TRBV7-2 to TRBJ2-5, with D perhaps assigned TRBD1 or TRBD2 (7 bases each). The CDR3 loop spans 18 amino acids. Germline V gives CDR1 SGHTA, CDR2 FQGNSA. V was trimmed by 1 base and J by 2 bases, leaving 20 bases between them. The DNA for the CDR3 is TGTGCCAGCAGCTTAGTGGTCCAGGGGGGGATGAGGCAAGAGACCCAGTACTTC. Translated: CASSLVVQGGMRQETQYF.

The chain couples TRBV6-5 to TRBJ1-6, with TRBD1 as a possible D gene (6 bases). V was cut by 0 bases and J by 14 bases, with 17 bases left in between. The CDR3 loop spans 15 amino acids. The germline V gene encodes CDR1 MNHEY and CDR2 SVGAGI. CDR3 bases: TGTGCCAGCAGTTACTCTTGGACAGCCGATTCGGCCCTCCACTTT. This gives the protein CASSYSWTADSALHF.

This clone showed up just a few times. CDR3 coding DNA: TGTGCCAGCAGTATCAGGGATGGCTACACCTTC. It yields the protein CASSIRDGYTF. The rearrangement joins TRBV5-4 to TRBJ1-2, with a weak D call TRBD1 (5 bases). Germline CDR1 is SGHNT and CDR2 is YYREEE (reference sequence). This CDR3 spans 11 amino acids. The V gene lost 5 bases and the J gene lost 6 bases, with 8 bases spanning the gap. The entire variable domain, with the rest obtained from reference TRBV5-4 and TRBJ1-2, is as follows: ETGVTQSPTHLIKTRGQQVTLRCSSQSGHNTVSWYQQALGQGPQFIFQYYREEENGRGNFPPRFSGLQFPNYSSELNVNALELDDSALYLCASSIRDGYTFGSGTRLTVV.

The chain employs TRBV10-3 and TRBJ1-2, with D possibly TRBD1 on 6 matching bases. CDR1 and CDR2 (germline): ENHRY, SYGVKD. The CDR3 extends over 13 amino acids. The V end lost 7 bases, the J end lost 3 bases, and 12 bases lay between the germline ends. CDR3 protein: CAITRGPDYGYTF. CDR3 nucleotides: TGTGCCATCACCAGGGGCCCGGACTATGGCTACACCTTC.

This chain's CDR3 is CASSVGTVTEAFF. The CDR3 DNA reads as TGTGCCAGCAGCGTAGGGACGGTCACTGAAGCTTTCTTT. The chain links TRBV9 to TRBJ1-1, with no clear D. Trimming removed 0 bases at V and 4 bases at J, with 7 bases between. This CDR3 comprises 13 residues. CDR1 and CDR2 from the germline V gene are SGDLS and YYNGEE.

The chain joins TRBV29-1 to TRBJ2-7; D is unclear. The CDR3 extends over 11 amino acids. From germline, CDR1 is SQVTM and CDR2 ANQGSEA. Trimming stripped 4 bases from V and 4 bases from J, with 8 bases between. This chain's CDR3 is CSVGYGYEQYF. In DNA, the CDR3 is TGCAGCGTTGGGTACGGGTACGAGCAGTACTTC.

The sample holds a few counts of this clone. The chain links TRBV7-7 to TRBJ2-7, with D perhaps matching TRBD2 (6 bases). V lost 2 bases and J 3 bases, leaving 14 bases between the germline ends. The CDR3 contains 15 residues. CDR1 is SSHAT and CDR2 is FNYEAQ in the germline V gene (reference sequence). DNA of the CDR3: TGTGCCAGCAGCTTATTGGAGGGGCCTTACTACGAGCAGTACTTC. Its translation: CASSLLEGPYYEQYF.

The chain uses TRBV4-2 and TRBJ1-4, with D tentatively TRBD1 (5 bases). The CDR3 is 16 residues long. Germline values: CDR1 LGHNA, CDR2 YNFKEQ. Trimming cost V 0 bases and J 8 bases, with 16 bases left between them. CDR3 sequence: CASSQDRSGPGEKLFF. The CDR3, as DNA: TGTGCCAGCAGCCAAGATCGATCGGGGCCTGGCGAAAAACTGTTTTTT.

This chain uses TRBV6-5 with TRBJ1-2; 7 bases are shared with TRBD1. J was trimmed by 8 bases and V by 5 bases; bases with no gene match: 11. The CDR3 sequence is 14 residues long. Germline-derived CDR1 and CDR2 are MNHEY and SVGAGI. The CDR3 loop is CASSDPGGVWGYTF. As DNA, the CDR3 is TGTGCCAGCAGTGACCCAGGGGGGGTTTGGGGCTACACCTTC.

The chain carries TRBV7-2 and TRBJ1-1; perhaps TRBD1 as D (6 bases). V gave up 3 bases and J gave up 8 bases, with 13 bases separating them. The CDR3 consists of 13 residues. Germline values: CDR1 SGHTA, CDR2 FQGNSA. The CDR3 DNA reads TGTGCCAGCAGCTTCTTTGGACAGCCGGAAGCTTTCTTT. This encodes CASSFFGQPEAFF.

This clone came up a few times. This chain links TRBV9 with TRBJ1-2; 10 nucleotides align to TRBD1. The CDR3 spans 15 residues. Germline lookup yields CDR1 SGDLS and CDR2 YYNGEE. V was pared by 3 bases and J by 8 bases, with 10 bases of the junction left unmatched. The CDR3 loop reads CASSALRTGGEGYTF. The CDR3 DNA reads as TGTGCCAGCAGCGCCCTGCGGACAGGGGGTGAAGGCTACACCTTC.

V gene TRBV29-1 combines with J gene TRBJ2-7, with D uncertain. The length of the CDR3 is 8 residues. Germline CDR1 SQVTM, CDR2 ANQGSEA. The germline V and J ends were trimmed by 1 base and 9 bases, with 1 base remaining between them. CDR3 sequence (DNA): TGCAGCGTTGAAGGGCAGTACTTC. Translating gives CSVEGQYF.